This TCR beta chain was captured in a study of T cells in Graves' hyperthyroidism and ophthalmopathy. Background on the study: Blood from the periphery was taken at initial diagnosis, before any treatment.

Notes on this clonotype: Its antigen remains unknown.

CDR3 length: 13 residues. CDR1 SGHTA and CDR2 FQGTGA come from the germline V gene. The V end lost 4 bases, the J end lost 6 bases, and 9 bases lay between the germline ends. Study-level results: Blood also held most thyroid clonotypes expanded beyond 0.001.

Amplification of TCR beta CDR3 regions was performed using RNA transcripts as template. HTBI primers were the set used in a first-round RT-PCR of the TCR CDR3. TCRdb ran MiXCR on the multiplex PCR reads and lists one entry per CDR3 protein. Here the sample spans approximately 360,000 distinct CDR3 sequences, approximately 25% being singletons. Those with hyperthyroidism were 18 to 65 years old, newly diagnosed, and ill for under 2 months. PBMCs were derived from approximately 10 ml fresh peripheral blood. This sequence joins TRBV7-3 and TRBJ2-2; D is undetermined. The TCR comes from a man in his forties or fifties with Graves' hyperthyroidism. Sequencing used blood. In DNA, the CDR3 is TGTGCCAGCAGCTCAACACAGTCCGGGGAGCTGTTTTTT. It yields the protein CASSSTQSGELFF.